This T cell receptor beta chain was found in a study of cytotoxic CD8 clonotypes in ibrutinib-treated CLL. For the study at large: Responses: roughly 25 partial, 2 complete; after median approximately 68 months, about 15 stayed remitted, roughly 12 progressed.

Clones were read by immunoSEQ multiplex PCR, and TCRdb kept only the in-frame ones, dropping some. The data hold approximately 300,000 clones, with more than 65% observed a single time. J lost 1 base, V lost 6 bases, and 4 bases had no gene match. The CDR3 sequence is 14 residues long. The germline V gene has CDR1 MNHEY and CDR2 SVGAGI. This sequence was found in a human donor with chronic lymphocytic leukemia. The genes are TRBV6-5 and TRBJ2-7; 9 nucleotides agree with TRBD2. Sample: PBMCs, taken before ibrutinib treatment. The CDR3 DNA follows: TGTGCCAGCAGGCCAGCGGGAGGTTCCTACGAGCAGTACTTC. Translation gives CASRPAGGSYEQYF.